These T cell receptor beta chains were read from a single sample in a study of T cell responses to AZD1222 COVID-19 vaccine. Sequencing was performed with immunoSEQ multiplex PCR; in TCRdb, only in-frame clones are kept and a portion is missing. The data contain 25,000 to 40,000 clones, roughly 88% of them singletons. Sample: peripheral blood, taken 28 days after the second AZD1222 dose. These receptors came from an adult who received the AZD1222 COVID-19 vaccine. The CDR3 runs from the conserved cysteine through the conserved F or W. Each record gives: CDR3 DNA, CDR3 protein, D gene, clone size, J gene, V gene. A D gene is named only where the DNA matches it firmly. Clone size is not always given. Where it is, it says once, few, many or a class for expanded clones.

TGTGCCAGCAGTCCAACAGGGTGTGGTATCCAGCCCCAGCATTTT | CASSPTGCGIQPQHF | - | - | TRBJ1-5 | TRBV3-1/TRBV3-2
TGTGCCATCAGTGATCAGGGACAGGGGATCTATGGCTACACCTTC | CAISDQGQGIYGYTF | TRBD1 | few | TRBJ1-2 | TRBV10-3
TGTGCCAGCAGTTACTCGGCAGGGGGTGTCAATGAGCAGTTCTTC | CASSYSAGGVNEQFF | TRBD1 | - | TRBJ2-1 | TRBV6-5
TGTGCCACCAGCAGGGTTTGGGGTACAGCGAACACCGGGGAGCTGTTTTTT | CATSRVWGTANTGELFF | - | once | TRBJ2-2 | TRBV15
TGTGCCAGCAGATCCTTGGGACAGGGTAACTATGGCTACACCTTC | CASRSLGQGNYGYTF | TRBD1 | once | TRBJ1-2 | TRBV28
TGTGCCAGCAGTGGACGGGCTTTTGTTCGCGGGTCCCAGCATTTT | CASSGRAFVRGSQHF | - | - | TRBJ1-5 | TRBV6-2/TRBV6-3
TGTGCCAGCAGCACTTATAGCGGGGCCTCCTACAATGAGCAGTTCTTC | CASSTYSGASYNEQFF | TRBD2 | - | TRBJ2-1 | TRBV28
TGTGCCAGCACCGAGCTAGGTCGGACAGGGGGCGCCCTGGGTGGCTACACCTTC | CASTELGRTGGALGGYTF | TRBD1 | - | TRBJ1-2 | TRBV28
TGTGCCAGCAGTATTGTAAACTATGGCTACACCTTC | CASSIVNYGYTF | - | - | TRBJ1-2 | TRBV2
TGTGCCAGCAGCCAAGTATGGACTAGCGGAAGCTCCTACAATGAGCAGTTCTTC | CASSQVWTSGSSYNEQFF | TRBD2 | - | TRBJ2-1 | TRBV4-2
TGTGCCAGCAGCGTAATAGCGGGGGGTTCCTACGAGCAGTACTTC | CASSVIAGGSYEQYF | TRBD2 | - | TRBJ2-7 | TRBV7-2
TGTGCCAGCAGCCCCCGGTGGGACCGTCCTGGCAATGAGCAGTTCTTC | CASSPRWDRPGNEQFF | - | - | TRBJ2-1 | TRBV6-6
TGTGCCAGCAGCAGGGGGGGATTGAACACTGAAGCTTTCTTT | CASSRGGLNTEAFF | - | - | TRBJ1-1 | TRBV11-2
TGTGCCAGCAGCTCGCAGGGACATAATGAAAAACTGTTTTTT | CASSSQGHNEKLFF | - | once | TRBJ1-4 | TRBV7-8
TGTGCCAGCAGTTACGGCGCTTCGAATCAGCCCCAGCATTTT | CASSYGASNQPQHF | - | - | TRBJ1-5 | TRBV6-5
TGTGCCAGCAGTTTAAACCGGGACAGGCAACGCTACGAGCAGTACTTC | CASSLNRDRQRYEQYF | TRBD1 | - | TRBJ2-7 | TRBV28
TGTGCCAGCAGCCAGGGGGCTAGCGGGGGGAACACAGATACGCAGTATTTT | CASSQGASGGNTDTQYF | TRBD2 | - | TRBJ2-3 | TRBV5-4
TGTGCCAGCGGGCGGAACACTGAAGCTTTCTTT | CASGRNTEAFF | - | - | TRBJ1-1 | TRBV7-9
TGCGCCAGCAGCTCAAGGGGACTAGCGGGCACCGGGGAGCTGTTTTTT | CASSSRGLAGTGELFF | TRBD2 | - | TRBJ2-2 | TRBV5-1